The TCR beta chain described here comes from a study of T cells after posttransplantation cyclophosphamide. The study, taken as a whole, reports: Recipient CMV seropositivity and CMV reactivation strongly tracked TRB clonality. Tissue-infiltrating T cells from skin or gut overlapped little with blood T cells. Later post-transplant blood repertoires were often dominated by donor CD8+ memory clones.

Libraries were prepared by immunoSEQ multiplex PCR; TCRdb keeps only in-frame clonotypes and omits some of them. In the table there are around 18,000 clones, around 73% of which are singletons. The CDR3 is 13 residues long. CDR1 and CDR2 from the germline V gene are MNHEY and SMNVEV (reference sequence). V lost 3 bases, J lost 1 base, and 3 bases lay in between. Treatment was busulfan-fludarabine conditioning, a marrow graft, and cyclophosphamide on days +3 and +4. In the case of this clone: Its target is not known.

This sequence joins TRBV27 and TRBJ2-2; D is unresolved. This sample comprised CD8+ T cells sorted from PBMCs, obtained roughly 1,900 days after a stem cell transplant with posttransplant cyclophosphamide. The clonotype originates from a female patient between 35 and 55 years old who received an allogeneic stem cell transplant from a related donor, was CMV-positive, and had no GVHD. A subset of T cells may come from the graft donor. CDR3 amino acids: CASSFQNTGELFF. The CDR3 nucleotides read TGTGCCAGCAGTTTCCAGAACACCGGGGAGCTGTTTTTT.